The 8 T cell receptor beta chains below come from one sample, sequenced in a study of T cells after yellow fever vaccination. TCRdb analysed the 5' RACE reads with MiXCR anew, one entry per CDR3 protein. Among about 260,000 distinct CDR3 sequences listed, about 5.2% were seen once. This specimen was CD4+ T cells sorted from PBMCs, taken on the day of the yellow fever booster vaccination. These receptor sequences come from a man aged 18 to 35 who received the YFV17D yellow fever vaccine.

This clonotype was picked up many times. The chain couples TRBV29-1 to TRBJ1-3; no firm D call. The germline V gene encodes CDR1 SQVTM and CDR2 ANQGSEA. CDR3 length: 14 amino acids. The V gene lost 4 bases and the J gene lost 0 bases, with 10 bases spanning the gap. The CDR3 DNA is TGCAGCGTTGGGTCCGGCAACTCTGGAAACACCATATATTTT. This codes for CSVGSGNSGNTIYF.

This clonotype was found many times. The chain joins TRBV4-3 to TRBJ1-5; TRBD1 is a possible D gene (6 bases). Trimming removed 7 bases at V and 6 bases at J, with 16 bases between. Germline values: CDR1 LGHNA, CDR2 YSLEER. The CDR3 totals 14 residues. CDR3 nucleotide sequence: TGCGCCAGCATTGGTTGGGGGGCTAGTCAGCCCCAGCATTTT. Protein: CASIGWGASQPQHF.

This rearrangement joins TRBV5-4 to TRBJ2-7; no firm D call. The CDR3 sequence is 14 residues long. Looked up from germline, CDR1 is SGHNT and CDR2 is YYREEE (reference sequence). The germline V and J ends were trimmed by 0 bases and 4 bases, with 11 bases remaining between them. This chain's CDR3 is CASSLDARSYEQYF. The CDR3 coding sequence is TGTGCCAGCAGCTTGGACGCCAGAAGTTACGAGCAGTACTTC.

The gene calls are TRBV3-2 and TRBJ1-6; the D segment call TRBD1 is taken from the table without a DNA check. TRBV3-2 has pseudogene status. The CDR3 consists of 16 residues. This chain's CDR3 is CASSQGAGLYNSPLHF. DNA for the CDR3: TGTGCCAGCAGCCAGGGGGCCGGCTTATATAATTCACCCCTCCACTTT.

This chain joins TRBV5-5 and TRBJ1-2; D perhaps matches TRBD1 (6 bases). Germline CDR1 reads SGHKS; CDR2 reads YYEKEE (reference sequence). V lost 4 bases to trimming and J lost 7 bases, with 17 bases between them. The CDR3 contains 14 residues. CDR3: CASSHRVIKSGYTF. In DNA form, the CDR3 reads TGTGCCAGCAGCCACAGGGTAATTAAATCTGGCTACACCTTC.

This clonotype has more than one count but fewer than ten. The rearrangement joins TRBV7-2 to TRBJ1-3; D is unclear. Per germline, CDR1 SGHTA and CDR2 FQGNSA. V was pared by 3 bases and J by 1 base, with 10 bases between. The CDR3 has 15 residues. The CDR3 DNA is TGTGCCAGCAGCTTCCTAAGAGGGTCTGGAAACACCATATATTTT. Its protein is CASSFLRGSGNTIYF.

This clonotype was counted ten times or more. The chain uses TRBV19 and TRBJ2-5; D is perhaps TRBD1 (5 bases). V lost 6 bases to trimming and J lost 2 bases, with 7 bases between them. The CDR3 contains 12 residues. CDR1 is LNHDA, CDR2 SQIVND, per germline (reference sequence). The DNA of the CDR3 is TGTGCCAGTAGCGACAGACAAGAGACCCAGTACTTC. It codes for CASSDRQETQYF.

This clonotype appeared a few times. V and J are TRBV7-2 and TRBJ1-3; D perhaps matches TRBD1 (6 bases). Germline loops: CDR1 SGHTA, CDR2 FQGNSA. V was cut by 5 bases and J by 7 bases, with 12 bases left in between. There are 13 residues in the CDR3. Here the CDR3 reads CASSTRRGNTIYF. CDR3 DNA: TGTGCCAGCAGCACCAGGAGGGGGAACACCATATATTTT.